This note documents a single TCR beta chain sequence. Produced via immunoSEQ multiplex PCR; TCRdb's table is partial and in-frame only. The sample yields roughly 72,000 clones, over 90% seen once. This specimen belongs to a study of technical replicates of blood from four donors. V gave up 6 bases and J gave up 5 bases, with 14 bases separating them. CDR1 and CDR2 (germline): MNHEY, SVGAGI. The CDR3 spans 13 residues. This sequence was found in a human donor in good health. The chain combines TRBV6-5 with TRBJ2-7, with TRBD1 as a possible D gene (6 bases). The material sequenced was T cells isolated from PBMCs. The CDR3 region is CASSPGVRHEQYF. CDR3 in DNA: TGTGCCAGCAGCCCAGGGGTAAGGCACGAGCAGTACTTC.